The next 13 T cell receptor beta chains were all read from a single sample in a study of T cells in Graves' hyperthyroidism and ophthalmopathy. RNA transcripts gave rise to amplified TCR beta CDR3 regions. First-round RT-PCR targeting the TCR CDR3 was performed with the HTBI primer set. TCRdb fed the multiplex PCR reads into MiXCR, producing one record per CDR3 protein. The data hold about 210,000 distinct CDR3 sequences, with 17% observed a single time. The sequencing sample was made of blood. These receptors were obtained from a man in his fifties or sixties with Graves' hyperthyroidism.

V is TRBV7-9 and J is TRBJ2-1, with 9 bases that match TRBD2. Trimming at V came to 4 bases and at J to 2 bases, leaving 6 bases not matched to a gene. This CDR3 has 16 residues. The germline V gene encodes CDR1 SEHNR and CDR2 FQNEAQ (reference sequence). CDR3 region: CASSSLAGQTYNEQFF. The CDR3 DNA follows: TGTGCCAGCAGCTCTCTAGCGGGGCAGACCTACAATGAGCAGTTCTTC.

This chain joins TRBV5-1 and TRBJ2-5, with D unresolved. The V gene lost 7 bases and the J gene lost 2 bases, with 9 bases spanning the gap. CDR1 and CDR2 (germline): SGHRS, YFSETQ. There are 12 residues in the CDR3. The CDR3 spells CASGHTQETQYF. The DNA of the CDR3 is TGCGCCAGCGGCCACACACAAGAGACCCAGTACTTC.

The chain has TRBV6-2 or TRBV6-3 and TRBJ2-5; D could derive from TRBD1 or TRBD2 (5 bases each). V gave up 5 bases and J gave up 1 base, with 23 bases separating them. CDR1 and CDR2 (germline): MNHEY, SVGEGT. There are 18 residues in the CDR3. Written as DNA, the CDR3 is TGTGCCAGCAGTCCCCTTCGGGGACGCGGTTCCGCCCAAGAGACCCAGTACTTC. It translates to CASSPLRGRGSAQETQYF.

There are a few counts of this clonotype. The chain's CDR3 is CATSREVPGNTGELFF. DNA of the CDR3: TGTGCCACCAGCAGAGAGGTGCCGGGTAACACCGGGGAGCTGTTTTTT. V usage is TRBV15 and J usage is TRBJ2-2; D unclear. V dropped 0 bases and J dropped 2 bases, with 10 bases sitting between them. Per the germline V gene, CDR1 is LNHNV and CDR2 is YYDKDF (reference sequence). The CDR3 consists of 16 residues. Drawing the rest from reference TRBV15 and TRBJ2-2, the complete variable domain is DAMVIQNPRYQVTQFGKPVTLSCSQTLNHNVMYWYQQKSSQAPKLLFHYYDKDFNNEADTPDNFQSRRPNTSFCFLDIRSPGLGDTAMYLCATSREVPGNTGELFFGEGSRLTVL.

This clonotype was seen repeatedly, ten times or more. This rearrangement joins TRBV10-3 to TRBJ2-2; 11 bases agree with TRBD2. V trimming: 10 bases; J trimming: 3 bases; junction bases outside the gene matches: 7. The CDR3 contains 15 residues. Germline assignment: CDR1 ENHRY and CDR2 SYGVKD. The CDR3 region has the DNA TGTGCCAGCAAGGGACTAGCGGACGACACCGGGGAGCTGTTTTTT. It encodes CASKGLADDTGELFF.

This clonotype was detected many times. V gene TRBV30 combines with J gene TRBJ2-1; D not certain. Per the germline V gene, CDR1 is GTSNPN and CDR2 is SVGIG (reference sequence). The CDR3 consists of 11 residues. Trimming pared 0 bases from V and 7 bases from J, leaving 4 bases between. The CDR3: CAWSVVNEQFF. CDR3 sequence (DNA): TGTGCCTGGAGTGTTGTGAATGAGCAGTTCTTC.

Only a few counts were recorded for this clonotype. The gene calls are TRBV6-1 and TRBJ2-1; 11 bases agree with TRBD2. Germline loops: CDR1 MNHNS, CDR2 SASEGT. Germline trimming cut 5 bases from V and 5 bases from J; bases unmatched to any gene: 5. This CDR3 comprises 15 residues. CDR3 bases: TGTGCCAGCAGTACCGGGACTAGCGGTAACAATGAGCAGTTCTTC. Protein: CASSTGTSGNNEQFF.

This clonotype was picked up a small number of times. The chain recombines TRBV29-1 with TRBJ2-3; 11 nucleotides line up with TRBD1. The CDR3 is made up of 16 amino acids. Germline V CDR1 and CDR2: SQVTM, ANQGSEA. After removal of 4 bases from V and 2 bases from J, the junction contained 8 bases not matched to a gene. CDR3 DNA sequence: TGCAGCGTTGTAAGGGGACAGGGGGTGGTCACAGATACGCAGTATTTT. It translates to CSVVRGQGVVTDTQYF.

The chain combines TRBV4-1 with TRBJ2-5; D is undetermined. Germline V lookup: CDR1 MGHRA, CDR2 YSYEKL. V gave up 4 bases and J gave up 5 bases, with 14 bases separating them. The CDR3 extends over 14 amino acids. The CDR3 coding sequence is TGCGCCAGCAGCCCAAGTGGGTGGGTGGAGACCCAGTACTTC. It encodes CASSPSGWVETQYF.

This clonotype appeared many times. The chain is built from TRBV12-5 and TRBJ1-1, with a weak D call TRBD1 (6 bases). V was trimmed by 2 bases and J by 1 base, leaving 14 bases between them. The CDR3 covers 16 residues. The germline gives CDR1 LGHNT, CDR2 FRNRAP. The CDR3 DNA follows: TGTGCTAGTGGTTTGCGACCCACACAGGGGAACACTGAAGCTTTCTTT. Translating gives CASGLRPTQGNTEAFF.

The chain employs TRBV20-1 and TRBJ2-5; the D is unclear. Germline V gene lookup returns CDR1 DFQATT and CDR2 SNEGSKA (reference sequence). V was cut by 0 bases and J by 5 bases, with 13 bases left in between. This CDR3 spans 14 amino acids. The CDR3 coding sequence is TGCAGTGCTAGAGATTGGCAAAGATTGGAGACCCAGTACTTC. Amino acid sequence: CSARDWQRLETQYF.

The table lists this clonotype with many counts. The CDR3 spells CASGSIGTSGAYEQYF. The CDR3 DNA sequence: TGTGCTAGTGGTTCAATAGGGACTAGCGGGGCCTACGAGCAGTACTTC. The rearrangement uses TRBV12-5 and TRBJ2-7; 13 bases map to TRBD2. The CDR3 has 16 amino acids. With 4 bases clipped from V and 2 bases from J, the junction kept 5 bases outside the gene matches. Germline lookup yields CDR1 LGHNT and CDR2 FRNRAP.

This clonotype occurred many times. CDR3 residues: CASAKRDSYEQYF. CDR3 DNA: TGTGCCAGCGCCAAGAGGGACTCTTACGAGCAGTACTTC. The chain links TRBV27 to TRBJ2-7; D perhaps matches TRBD2 (6 bases). V was shortened by 8 bases and J by 4 bases, with 15 bases between the two germline ends. Germline CDR1 MNHEY, CDR2 SMNVEV (reference sequence). The CDR3 extends over 13 amino acids.